The present T cell receptor (beta chain) was sequenced within a study of OX40 agonist ivuxolimab in advanced cancers. Across the study: While on treatment, patients had intravenous ivuxolimab at 0.01 to 10 mg/kg every 2 weeks. Partial responses were achieved by three patients, of whom one had hepatocellular carcinoma and two had cutaneous melanoma.

Patients were ineligible given autoimmune disease history or systemic immunosuppression. Here immunoSEQ multiplex PCR was the method, and the copy in TCRdb shows in-frame clones only, minus some. The sample holds roughly 100,000 clones, about 90% seen once. CDR1 is SGHNT and CDR2 is YYREEE in the germline V gene (reference sequence). V lost 0 bases, J lost 12 bases, and 6 bases stayed unmatched. The CDR3 is 13 amino acids. V gene TRBV5-4 combines with J gene TRBJ2-7, with 10 bases aligning to TRBD1. This specimen consisted of CD4+ or CD8+ T cells sorted from blood, obtained in a trial of the OX40 agonist ivuxolimab. The sequence was obtained from an adult with an advanced solid tumor such as melanoma, head and neck, liver or kidney cancer. The CDR3 region is CASSLEGTGAGYF. CDR3 sequence (DNA): TGTGCCAGCAGCTTGGAAGGGACAGGGGCCGGGTACTTC. The whole variable domain, remainder taken from reference TRBV5-4 and TRBJ2-7, is ETGVTQSPTHLIKTRGQQVTLRCSSQSGHNTVSWYQQALGQGPQFIFQYYREEENGRGNFPPRFSGLQFPNYSSELNVNALELDDSALYLCASSLEGTGAGYFGPGTRLTVT.